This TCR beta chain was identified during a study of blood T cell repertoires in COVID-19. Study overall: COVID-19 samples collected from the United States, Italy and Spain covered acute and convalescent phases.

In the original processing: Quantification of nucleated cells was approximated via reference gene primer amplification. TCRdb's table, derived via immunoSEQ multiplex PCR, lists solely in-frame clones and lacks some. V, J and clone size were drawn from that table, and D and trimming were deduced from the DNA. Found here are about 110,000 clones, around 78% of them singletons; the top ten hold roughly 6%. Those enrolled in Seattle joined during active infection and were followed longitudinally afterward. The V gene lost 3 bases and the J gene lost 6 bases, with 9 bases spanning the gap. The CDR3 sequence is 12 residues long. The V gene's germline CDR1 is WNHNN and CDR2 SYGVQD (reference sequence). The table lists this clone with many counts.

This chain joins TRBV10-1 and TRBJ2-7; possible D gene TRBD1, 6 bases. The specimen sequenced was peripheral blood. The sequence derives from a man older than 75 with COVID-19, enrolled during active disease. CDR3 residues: CASSEQGGEQYF. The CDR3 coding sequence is TGCGCCAGCAGTGAACAGGGCGGCGAGCAGTACTTC.